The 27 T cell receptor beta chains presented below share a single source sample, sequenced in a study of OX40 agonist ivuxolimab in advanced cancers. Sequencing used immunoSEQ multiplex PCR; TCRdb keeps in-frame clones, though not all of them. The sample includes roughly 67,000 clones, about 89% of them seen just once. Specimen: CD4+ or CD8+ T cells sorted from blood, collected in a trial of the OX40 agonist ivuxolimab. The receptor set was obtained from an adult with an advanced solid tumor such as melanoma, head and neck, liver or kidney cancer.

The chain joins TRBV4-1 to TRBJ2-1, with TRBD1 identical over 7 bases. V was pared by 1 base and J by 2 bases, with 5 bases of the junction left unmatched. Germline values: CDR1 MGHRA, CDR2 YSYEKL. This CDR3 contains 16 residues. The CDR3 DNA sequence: TGCGCCAGCAGCCAAGGGACGGACAGGACCTACAATGAGCAGTTCTTC. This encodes CASSQGTDRTYNEQFF.

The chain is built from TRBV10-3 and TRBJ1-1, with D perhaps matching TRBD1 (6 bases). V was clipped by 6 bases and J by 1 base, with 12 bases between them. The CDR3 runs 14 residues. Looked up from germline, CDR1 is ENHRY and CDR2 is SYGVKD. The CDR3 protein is CAISRGLTNTEAFF. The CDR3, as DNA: TGTGCCATCAGCAGGGGACTGACGAACACTGAAGCTTTCTTT.

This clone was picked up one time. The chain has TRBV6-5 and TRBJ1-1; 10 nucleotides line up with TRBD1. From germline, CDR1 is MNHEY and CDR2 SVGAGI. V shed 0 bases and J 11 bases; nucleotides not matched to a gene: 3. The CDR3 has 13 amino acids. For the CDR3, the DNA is TGTGCCAGCAGTTACTCAGGACAGGGGGTGGCTTTCTTT. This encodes CASSYSGQGVAFF.

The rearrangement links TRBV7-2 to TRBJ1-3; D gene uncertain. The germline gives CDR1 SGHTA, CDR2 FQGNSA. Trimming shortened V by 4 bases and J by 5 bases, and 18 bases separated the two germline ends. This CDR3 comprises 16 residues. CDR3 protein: CASSYGREGMRNTIYF. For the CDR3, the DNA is TGTGCCAGCAGCTATGGGAGAGAAGGGATGAGAAACACCATATATTTT.

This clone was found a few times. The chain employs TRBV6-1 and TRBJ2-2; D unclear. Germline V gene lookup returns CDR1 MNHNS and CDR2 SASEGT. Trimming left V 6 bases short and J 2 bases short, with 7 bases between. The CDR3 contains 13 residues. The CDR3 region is CASRPDNTGELFF. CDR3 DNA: TGTGCCAGCAGACCAGACAACACCGGGGAGCTGTTTTTT.

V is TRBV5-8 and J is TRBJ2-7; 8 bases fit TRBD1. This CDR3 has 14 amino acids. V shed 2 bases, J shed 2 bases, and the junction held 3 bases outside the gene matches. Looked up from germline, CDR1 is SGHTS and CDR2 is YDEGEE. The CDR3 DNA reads TGTGCCAGCAGCTTAGGGACAGGCACCTACGAGCAGTACTTC. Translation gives CASSLGTGTYEQYF.

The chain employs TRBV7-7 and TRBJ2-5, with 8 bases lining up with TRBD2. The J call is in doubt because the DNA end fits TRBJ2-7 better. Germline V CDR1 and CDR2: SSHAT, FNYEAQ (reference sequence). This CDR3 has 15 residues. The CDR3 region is CASSLSESSGYEQYF. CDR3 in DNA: TGTGCCAGCAGCCTATCCGAGTCTAGCGGGTACGAGCAGTACTTC.

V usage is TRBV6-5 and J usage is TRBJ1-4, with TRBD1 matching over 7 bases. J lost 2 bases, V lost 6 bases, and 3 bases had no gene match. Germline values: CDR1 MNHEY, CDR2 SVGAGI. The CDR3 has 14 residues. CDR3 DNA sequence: TGTGCCAGCAGCTTACAGGGGACTAATGAAAAACTGTTTTTT. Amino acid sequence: CASSLQGTNEKLFF.

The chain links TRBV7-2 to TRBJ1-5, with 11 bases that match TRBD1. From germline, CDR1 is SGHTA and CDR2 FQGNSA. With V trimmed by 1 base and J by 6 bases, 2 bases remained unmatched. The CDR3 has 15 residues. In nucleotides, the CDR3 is TGTGCCAGCAGCTTAGACGGACAGGGGGCTCAGCCCCAGCATTTT. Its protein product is CASSLDGQGAQPQHF.

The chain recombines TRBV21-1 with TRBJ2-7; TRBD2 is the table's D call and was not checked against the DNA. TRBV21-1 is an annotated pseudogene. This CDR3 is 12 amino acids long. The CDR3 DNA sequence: TGTGCCAGCAGCAAGGCGGGGAAGGAACAGTACTTC. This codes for CASSKAGKEQYF.

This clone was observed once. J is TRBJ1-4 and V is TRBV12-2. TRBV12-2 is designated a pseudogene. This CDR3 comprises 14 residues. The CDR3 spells CASRFESPTEKLFF. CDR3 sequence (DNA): TGTGCAAGTCGCTTCGAGAGCCCCACAGAAAAACTGTTTTTT.

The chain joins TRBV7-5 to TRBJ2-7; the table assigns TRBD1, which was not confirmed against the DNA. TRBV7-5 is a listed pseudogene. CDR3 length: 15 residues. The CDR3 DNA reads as TGTGCCAGAAGCTTACAATCACCAGTCTCCTACGAGCAGTACTTC. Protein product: CARSLQSPVSYEQYF.

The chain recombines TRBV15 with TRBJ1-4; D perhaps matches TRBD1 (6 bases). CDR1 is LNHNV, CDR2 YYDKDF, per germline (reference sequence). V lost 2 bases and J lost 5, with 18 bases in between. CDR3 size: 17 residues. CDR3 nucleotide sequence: TGTGCCACCAGCAGATCCAGGCTGGGGGCCCCGAATGAAAAACTGTTTTTT. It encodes CATSRSRLGAPNEKLFF.

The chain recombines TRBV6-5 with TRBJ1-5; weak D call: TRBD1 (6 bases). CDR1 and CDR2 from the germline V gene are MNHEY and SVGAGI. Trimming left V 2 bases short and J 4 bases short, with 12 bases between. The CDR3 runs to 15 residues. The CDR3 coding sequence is TGTGCCAGCAGTTACGTGGCAGGGGTGAATCAGCCCCAGCATTTT. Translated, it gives CASSYVAGVNQPQHF.

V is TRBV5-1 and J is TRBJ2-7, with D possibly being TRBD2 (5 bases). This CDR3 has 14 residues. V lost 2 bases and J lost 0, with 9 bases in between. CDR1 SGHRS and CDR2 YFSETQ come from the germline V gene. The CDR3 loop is CASSFTGSSYEQYF. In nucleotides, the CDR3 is TGCGCCAGCAGCTTTACGGGGAGCTCCTACGAGCAGTACTTC.

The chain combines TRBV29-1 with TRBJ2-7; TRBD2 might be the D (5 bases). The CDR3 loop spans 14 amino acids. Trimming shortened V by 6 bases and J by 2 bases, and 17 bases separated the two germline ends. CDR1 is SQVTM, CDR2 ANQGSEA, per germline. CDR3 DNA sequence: TGCAGCGTCCTTGTGGCCTTCGGGACCTACGAGCAGTACTTC. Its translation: CSVLVAFGTYEQYF.

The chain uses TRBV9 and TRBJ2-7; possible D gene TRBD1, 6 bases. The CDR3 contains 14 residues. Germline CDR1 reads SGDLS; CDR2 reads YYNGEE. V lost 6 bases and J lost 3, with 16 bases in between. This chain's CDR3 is CASTQGLGSYEQYF. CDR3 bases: TGTGCCAGCACCCAGGGGCTAGGGAGCTACGAGCAGTACTTC.

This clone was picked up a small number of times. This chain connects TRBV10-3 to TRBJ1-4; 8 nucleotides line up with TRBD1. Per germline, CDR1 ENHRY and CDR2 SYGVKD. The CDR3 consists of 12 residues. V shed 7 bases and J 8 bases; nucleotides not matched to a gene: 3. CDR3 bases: TGTGCCATCAAGGACAGGGACGAAAAACTGTTTTTT. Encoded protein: CAIKDRDEKLFF.

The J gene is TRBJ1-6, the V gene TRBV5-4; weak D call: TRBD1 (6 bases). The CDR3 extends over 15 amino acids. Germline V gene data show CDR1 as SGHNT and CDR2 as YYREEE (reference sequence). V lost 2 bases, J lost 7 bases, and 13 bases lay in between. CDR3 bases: TGTGCCAGCAGCTTACAAGGACAGACAAATTCACCCCTCCACTTT. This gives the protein CASSLQGQTNSPLHF.

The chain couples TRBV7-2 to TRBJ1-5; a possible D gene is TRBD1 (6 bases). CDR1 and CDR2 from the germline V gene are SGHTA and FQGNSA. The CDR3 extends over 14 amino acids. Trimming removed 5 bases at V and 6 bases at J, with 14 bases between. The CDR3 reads CASSHREAGQPQHF. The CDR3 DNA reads TGTGCCAGCAGCCACAGGGAGGCGGGTCAGCCCCAGCATTTT.

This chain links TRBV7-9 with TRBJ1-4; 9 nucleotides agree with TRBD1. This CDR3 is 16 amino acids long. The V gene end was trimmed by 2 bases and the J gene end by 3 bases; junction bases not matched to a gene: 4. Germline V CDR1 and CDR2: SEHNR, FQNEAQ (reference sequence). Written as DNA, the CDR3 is TGTGCCAGCAGCTTACTGGGACAGGGTGCTAATGAAAAACTGTTTTTT. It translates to CASSLLGQGANEKLFF. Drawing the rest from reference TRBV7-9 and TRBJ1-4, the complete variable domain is DTGVSQNPRHKITKRGQNVTFRCDPISEHNRLYWYRQTLGQGPEFLTYFQNEAQLEKSRLLSDRFSAERPKGSFSTLEIQRTEQGDSAMYLCASSLLGQGANEKLFFGSGTQLSVL.

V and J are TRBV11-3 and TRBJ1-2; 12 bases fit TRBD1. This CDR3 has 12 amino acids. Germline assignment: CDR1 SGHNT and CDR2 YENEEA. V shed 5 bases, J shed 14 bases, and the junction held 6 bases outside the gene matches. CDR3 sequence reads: CASSAGTGGRTF. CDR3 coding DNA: TGTGCCAGCAGCGCCGGGACAGGGGGCAGGACCTTC.

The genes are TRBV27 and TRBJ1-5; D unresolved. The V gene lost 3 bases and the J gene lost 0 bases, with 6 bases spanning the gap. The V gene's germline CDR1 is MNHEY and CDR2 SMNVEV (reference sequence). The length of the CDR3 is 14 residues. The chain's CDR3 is CASSFQVSNQPQHF. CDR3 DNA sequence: TGTGCCAGCAGTTTTCAGGTTAGCAATCAGCCCCAGCATTTT.

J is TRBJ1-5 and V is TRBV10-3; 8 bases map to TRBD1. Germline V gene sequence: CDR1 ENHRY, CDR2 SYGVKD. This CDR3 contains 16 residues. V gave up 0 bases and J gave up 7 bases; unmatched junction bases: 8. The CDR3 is CAISESIQGGGQPQHF. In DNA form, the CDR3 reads TGTGCCATCAGTGAGTCTATACAGGGGGGTGGACAGCCCCAGCATTTT.

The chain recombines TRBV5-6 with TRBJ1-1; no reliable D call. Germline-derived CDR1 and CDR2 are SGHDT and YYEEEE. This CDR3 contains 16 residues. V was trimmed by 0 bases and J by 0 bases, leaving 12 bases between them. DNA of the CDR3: TGTGCCAGCAGCTTGGACGCGGGTTTGATGAACACTGAAGCTTTCTTT. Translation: CASSLDAGLMNTEAFF.

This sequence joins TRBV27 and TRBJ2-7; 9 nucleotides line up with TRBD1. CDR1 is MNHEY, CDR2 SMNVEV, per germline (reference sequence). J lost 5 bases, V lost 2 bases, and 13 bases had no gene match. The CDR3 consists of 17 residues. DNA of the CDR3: TGTGCCAGCAGTTTACCGAAACGGACAGGGGTGGACGACGAGCAGTACTTC. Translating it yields CASSLPKRTGVDDEQYF.

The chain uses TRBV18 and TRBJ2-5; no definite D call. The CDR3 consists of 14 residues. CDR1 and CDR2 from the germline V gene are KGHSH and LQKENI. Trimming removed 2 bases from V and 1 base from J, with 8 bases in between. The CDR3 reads CASSPSQPQETQYF. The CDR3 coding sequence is TGTGCCAGCTCACCATCACAGCCCCAAGAGACCCAGTACTTC.